This is a list of T cell receptor beta chains from one sample in a study of T cell repertoires in cytomegalovirus infection. The antigens for these receptors are not known. TCRdb recomputed calls from the reads with MiXCR, one row per CDR3 protein. The sample lists some 920,000 distinct CDR3 sequences, around 30% occurring once. The sequenced sample was cultured CD8+ T cells from PBMCs, obtained from culture after CMV antigen stimulation. All receptors come from a human donor in good health (CMV status not recorded). Some clones in this sample may be carry-over from other donors' samples. CDR3s include the opening cysteine and the closing phenylalanine or tryptophan. The order of the fields is V gene, J gene, CDR3 length, clone size, D gene, CDR3 protein, CDR3 DNA. The D gene is left open where the match is weak. The listing skips clone size in some rows; elsewhere it reads once, few, many or a size class.

TRBV27	TRBJ2-6	15	many	NA	CASTGDPSGANVLTF	TGTGCCAGCACCGGGGACCCCTCTGGGGCCAACGTCCTGACTTTC
TRBV4-1	TRBJ1-2	15	NA	TRBD1	CASSQEEGASYGYTF	TGCGCCAGCAGCCAAGAGGAGGGGGCCTCCTATGGCTACACCTTC
TRBV2	TRBJ2-3	16	many	NA	CASSEAAEGRADTQYF	TGTGCCAGCAGTGAAGCGGCAGAGGGACGGGCAGATACGCAGTATTTT
TRBV12-3/TRBV12-4	TRBJ1-1	15	many	NA	CASSLALGPNTEAFF	TGTGCCAGCAGTTTAGCGCTGGGGCCGAACACTGAAGCTTTCTTT
TRBV7-2	TRBJ2-6	18	many	NA	CASSFWRARPGGANVLTF	TGTGCCAGCAGCTTTTGGAGGGCACGACCTGGAGGGGCCAACGTCCTGACTTTC
TRBV6-5	TRBJ2-7	13	NA	NA	CASTSQGVHEQYF	TGTGCCAGCACATCTCAGGGAGTCCACGAGCAGTACTTC
TRBV29-1	TRBJ2-1	14	NA	TRBD1	CSVEETGGPNEQFF	TGCAGCGTTGAAGAGACAGGGGGACCCAATGAGCAGTTCTTC
TRBV6-5	TRBJ2-7	13	few	TRBD1	CASGQGNFYEQYF	TGTGCCAGCGGACAGGGGAACTTCTACGAGCAGTACTTC
TRBV7-9	TRBJ2-1	17	once	TRBD2	CASSLESSGGPYNEQFF	TGTGCCAGCAGCTTAGAAAGTAGCGGGGGGCCCTACAATGAGCAGTTCTTC
TRBV27	TRBJ2-2	18	NA	NA	CASSLSASCRRYTGELFF	TGTGCCAGCAGTTTATCGGCGAGCTGCAGGAGATACACCGGGGAGCTGTTTTTT
TRBV4-1	TRBJ2-2	17	few	TRBD2	CASSPNAGGRFTGELFF	TGCGCCAGCAGCCCCAACGCGGGGGGCCGATTCACCGGGGAGCTGTTTTTT
TRBV7-6	TRBJ2-5	16	NA	NA	CASSLVGGGPRETQYF	TGTGCCAGCAGCTTAGTGGGGGGGGGGCCTCGAGAGACCCAGTACTTC
TRBV7-9	TRBJ2-4	16	NA	NA	CASSTWASERRNIQYF	TGTGCCAGCAGCACCTGGGCCTCCGAGAGAAGAAACATTCAGTACTTC
TRBV27	TRBJ2-1	12	NA	NA	CASSFPQGEQFF	TGTGCCAGCAGTTTTCCCCAGGGTGAGCAGTTCTTC
TRBV5-3	TRBJ1-2	12	few	NA	CASSDKGGGYTF	TGTGCCAGCAGTGACAAAGGAGGCGGCTACACCTTC
TRBV7-9	TRBJ1-3	14	NA	TRBD1	CASSSTGDGNTIYF	TGTGCCAGCAGCTCCACAGGGGACGGAAACACCATATATTTT
TRBV7-2	TRBJ2-3	15	few	TRBD2	CASAKMGGGTDTQYF	TGTGCCAGCGCTAAGATGGGGGGGGGCACAGATACGCAGTATTTT
TRBV19	TRBJ2-1	12	few	NA	CASQQGRNEQFF	TGTGCCAGCCAACAGGGGAGGAATGAGCAGTTCTTC
TRBV27	TRBJ1-2	13	NA	NA	CASMGGPNYGYTF	TGTGCCAGCATGGGGGGACCTAACTATGGCTACACCTTC
TRBV6-8	TRBJ1-3	14	few	NA	CASRTGSSGNTIYF	TGTGCCAGCAGAACAGGGAGCTCTGGAAACACCATATATTTT
TRBV12-5	TRBJ2-2	17	few	TRBD1	CASGLAGQGRNTGELFF	TGTGCTAGTGGTTTGGCTGGACAGGGGCGGAACACCGGGGAGCTGTTTTTT
TRBV27	TRBJ2-3	17	few	TRBD2	CASSSLFSGGRTDTQYF	TGTGCCAGCAGTTCCCTCTTTAGCGGGGGGCGCACAGATACGCAGTATTTT
TRBV19	TRBJ2-4	10	NA	NA	CTSRGNIQYF	TGTACCAGTCGTGGAAACATTCAGTACTTC
TRBV6-8	TRBJ1-1	14	NA	NA	CASSPSLPRTEAFF	TGTGCCAGCAGCCCCTCACTGCCGCGCACTGAAGCTTTCTTT
TRBV12-5	TRBJ2-5	14	NA	TRBD2	CASVLGGGAETQYF	TGTGCTAGTGTCCTCGGGGGGGGCGCCGAGACCCAGTACTTC
TRBV7-8	TRBJ1-1	19	few	NA	CASSLALRQEDRLNTEAFF	TGTGCCAGCAGCTTAGCGCTAAGACAGGAGGATCGGTTGAACACTGAAGCTTTCTTT
TRBV6-5	TRBJ1-1	16	NA	TRBD1	CASRFSGTDSNTEAFF	TGTGCCAGCAGATTCTCGGGGACAGACTCGAACACTGAAGCTTTCTTT
TRBV7-8	TRBJ1-1	15	many	NA	CASSLVGGTGAEAFF	TGTGCCAGCAGCTTAGTTGGGGGGACGGGAGCTGAAGCTTTCTTT
TRBV7-8	TRBJ2-1	13	NA	NA	CASSLAGSQEQFF	TGTGCCAGCAGCTTAGCGGGAAGTCAGGAGCAGTTCTTC
TRBV7-6	TRBJ2-6	15	many	NA	CASSRKNSGANVLTF	TGTGCCAGCAGCCGAAAGAACTCTGGGGCCAACGTCCTGACTTTC
TRBV6-1	TRBJ2-1	11	many	NA	CASSVGNEQFF	TGTGCCAGCAGCGTAGGGAATGAGCAGTTCTTC
TRBV5-1	TRBJ1-2	14	few	NA	CASSLKDSRYGYTF	TGCGCCAGCAGCTTGAAGGATTCGCGCTATGGCTACACCTTC
TRBV3-1	TRBJ2-5	14	NA	NA	CASSEVGDQETQYF	TGTGCCAGCAGCGAAGTGGGGGACCAAGAGACCCAGTACTTC
TRBV7-9	TRBJ2-7	11	NA	TRBD2	CASSTSVEQYF	TGTGCCAGCAGCACTAGCGTCGAGCAGTACTTC
TRBV7-8	TRBJ1-1	16	few	NA	CASSLAMGDGHTEAFF	TGTGCCAGCAGCTTAGCGATGGGGGATGGTCACACTGAAGCTTTCTTT
TRBV6-5	TRBJ2-1	12	NA	NA	CASSGPGGEQFF	TGTGCCAGCAGCGGCCCGGGGGGCGAACAGTTCTTC
TRBV25-1	TRBJ1-2	14	many	NA	CASSDPTGPYGYTF	TGTGCCAGCAGTGATCCCACGGGCCCCTATGGCTACACCTTC
TRBV6-1	TRBJ2-5	14	NA	NA	CASSLASIQEIQYF	TGTGCCAGCAGCCTAGCCAGTATCCAAGAGATCCAGTACTTC
TRBV9	TRBJ1-1	14	once	NA	CASSVLDKNTEAFF	TGTGCCAGCAGCGTATTAGACAAGAACACTGAAGCTTTCTTT
TRBV12-3/TRBV12-4	TRBJ1-1	12	many	NA	CASTLGWTEAFF	TGTGCCAGCACCTTAGGGTGGACTGAAGCTTTCTTT
TRBV25-1	TRBJ2-2	17	NA	NA	CASSEFVGLEETGELFF	TGTGCCAGCAGTGAATTCGTGGGACTGGAGGAGACCGGGGAGCTGTTTTTT
TRBV18	TRBJ2-5	13	NA	NA	CASCLASGETQYF	TGTGCCAGCTGCCTGGCCTCGGGGGAGACCCAGTACTTC
TRBV7-6	TRBJ2-1	17	NA	NA	CASSPGQLGRFYNEQLF	TGTGCCAGCAGCCCAGGACAACTCGGGCGGTTCTACAATGAGCAGCTCTTC
TRBV10-2	TRBJ1-2	16	few	TRBD1	CASSSSGTGRLNGYTF	TGCGCCAGCAGCTCTTCCGGGACAGGGAGGCTTAATGGCTACACCTTC
TRBV7-8	TRBJ1-2	14	NA	NA	CASSLNPRSGGYTF	TGTGCCAGCAGCTTAAACCCACGTTCCGGGGGCTACACCTTC
TRBV11-2	TRBJ2-1	13	few	NA	CASCRWQTNEQFF	TGTGCCAGCTGCCGGTGGCAGACTAATGAGCAGTTCTTC
TRBV9	TRBJ2-1	18	few	TRBD2	CASSVGTRSGGPGNEQFF	TGTGCCAGCAGCGTAGGCACCCGAAGCGGGGGACCGGGGAATGAGCAGTTCTTC
TRBV3-1	TRBJ2-5	12	NA	NA	CASSQGGGAQYF	TGTGCCAGCAGCCAAGGGGGTGGGGCCCAGTACTTC
TRBV7-2	TRBJ2-1	13	NA	NA	CASTRWSGHEQFF	TGTGCCAGCACCCGTTGGAGCGGGCATGAGCAGTTCTTC
TRBV12-3/TRBV12-4	TRBJ1-1	13	NA	TRBD1	CASSLGDRERAFF	TGTGCCAGCAGTTTAGGGGACAGGGAGAGAGCTTTCTTT
TRBV4-3	TRBJ2-4	14	NA	NA	CASSQGVSKNIQYF	TGCGCCAGCAGCCAAGGGGTCTCCAAAAACATTCAGTACTTC
TRBV6-5	TRBJ1-5	15	few	NA	CASSPRPYSNQPQHF	TGTGCCAGCAGTCCCCGACCCTATAGCAATCAGCCCCAGCATTTT
TRBV6-1	TRBJ2-1	14	NA	TRBD2	CASSSGLARDERFF	TGTGCCAGCAGTTCTGGACTAGCACGGGATGAGCGGTTCTTC